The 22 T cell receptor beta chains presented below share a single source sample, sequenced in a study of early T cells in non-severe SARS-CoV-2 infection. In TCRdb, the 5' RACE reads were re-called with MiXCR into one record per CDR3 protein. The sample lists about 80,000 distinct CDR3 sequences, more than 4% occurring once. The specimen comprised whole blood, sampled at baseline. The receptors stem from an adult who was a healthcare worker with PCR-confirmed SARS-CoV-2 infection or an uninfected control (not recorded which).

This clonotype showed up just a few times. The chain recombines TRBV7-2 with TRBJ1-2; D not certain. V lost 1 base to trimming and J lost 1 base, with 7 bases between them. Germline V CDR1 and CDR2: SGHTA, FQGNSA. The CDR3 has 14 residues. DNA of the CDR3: TGTGCCAGCAGCTTAGACGGTTTTAACTATGGCTACACCTTC. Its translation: CASSLDGFNYGYTF.

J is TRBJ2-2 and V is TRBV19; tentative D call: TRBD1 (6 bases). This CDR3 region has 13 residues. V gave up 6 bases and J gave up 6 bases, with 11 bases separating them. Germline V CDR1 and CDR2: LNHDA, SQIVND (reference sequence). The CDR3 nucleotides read TGTGCCAGTAGACAAACAGGGCCCGGGGAGCTGTTTTTT. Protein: CASRQTGPGELFF.

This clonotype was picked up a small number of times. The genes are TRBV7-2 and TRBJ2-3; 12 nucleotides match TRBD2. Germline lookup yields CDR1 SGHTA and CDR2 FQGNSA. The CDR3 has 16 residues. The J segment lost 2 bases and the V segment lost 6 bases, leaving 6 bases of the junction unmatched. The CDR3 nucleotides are TGTGCCAGCAGTAAGACTAGCGGGAGACCCACAGATACGCAGTATTTT. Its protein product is CASSKTSGRPTDTQYF.

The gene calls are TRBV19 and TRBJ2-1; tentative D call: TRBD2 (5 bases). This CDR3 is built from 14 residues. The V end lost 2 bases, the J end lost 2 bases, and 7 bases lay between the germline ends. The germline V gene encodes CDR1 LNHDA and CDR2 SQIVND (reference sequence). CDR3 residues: CASSILAAYNEQFF. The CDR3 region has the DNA TGTGCCAGTAGTATACTAGCTGCCTACAATGAGCAGTTCTTC.

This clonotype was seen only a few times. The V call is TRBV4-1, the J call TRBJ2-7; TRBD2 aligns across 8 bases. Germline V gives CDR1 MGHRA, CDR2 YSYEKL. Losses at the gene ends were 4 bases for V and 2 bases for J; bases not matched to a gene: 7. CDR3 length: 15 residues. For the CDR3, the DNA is TGCGCCAGCAGCCCCGCACGGGGGGGCACCTACGAGCAGTACTTC. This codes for CASSPARGGTYEQYF.

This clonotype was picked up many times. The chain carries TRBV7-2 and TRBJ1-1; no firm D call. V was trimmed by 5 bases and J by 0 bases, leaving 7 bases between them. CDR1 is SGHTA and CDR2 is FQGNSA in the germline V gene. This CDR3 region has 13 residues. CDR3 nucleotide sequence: TGTGCCAGCAGCCCATCACTGAACACTGAAGCTTTCTTT. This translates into CASSPSLNTEAFF.

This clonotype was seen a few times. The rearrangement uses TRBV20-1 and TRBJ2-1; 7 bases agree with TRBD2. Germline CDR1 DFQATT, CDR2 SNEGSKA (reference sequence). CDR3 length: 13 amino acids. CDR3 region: CSVASGDVAEQFF. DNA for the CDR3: TGCAGCGTCGCTAGCGGCGACGTCGCTGAGCAGTTCTTC.

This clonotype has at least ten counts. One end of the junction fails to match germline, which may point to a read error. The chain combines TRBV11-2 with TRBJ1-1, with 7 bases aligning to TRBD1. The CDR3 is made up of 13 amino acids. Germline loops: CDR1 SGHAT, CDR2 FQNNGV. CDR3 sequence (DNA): TGTGCCAGCAGTCCAGACAGGGATACTGAAGTTTTCTTT. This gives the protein CASSPDRDTEVFF.

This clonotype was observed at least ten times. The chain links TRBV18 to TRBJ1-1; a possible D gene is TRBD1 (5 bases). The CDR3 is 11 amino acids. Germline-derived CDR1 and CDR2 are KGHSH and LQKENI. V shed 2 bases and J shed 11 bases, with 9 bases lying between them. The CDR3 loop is CASSPEGLAFF. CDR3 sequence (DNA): TGTGCCAGCTCACCAGAGGGGCTGGCTTTCTTT.

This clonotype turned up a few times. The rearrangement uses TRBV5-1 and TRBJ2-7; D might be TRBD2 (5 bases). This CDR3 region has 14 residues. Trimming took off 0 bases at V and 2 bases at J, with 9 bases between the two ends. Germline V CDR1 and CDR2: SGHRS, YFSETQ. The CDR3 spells CASSLAWGAYEQYF. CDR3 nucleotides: TGCGCCAGCAGCTTGGCCTGGGGAGCCTACGAGCAGTACTTC.

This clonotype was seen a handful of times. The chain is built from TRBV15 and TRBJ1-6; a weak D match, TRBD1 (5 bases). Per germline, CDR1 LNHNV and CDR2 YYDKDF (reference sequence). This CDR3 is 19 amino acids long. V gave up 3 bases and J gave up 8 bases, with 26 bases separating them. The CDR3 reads CATSSKGYATGERYSPLHF. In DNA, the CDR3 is TGTGCCACCAGCAGTAAAGGATATGCGACGGGGGAACGTTATTCACCCCTCCACTTT. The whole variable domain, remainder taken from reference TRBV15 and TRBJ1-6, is DAMVIQNPRYQVTQFGKPVTLSCSQTLNHNVMYWYQQKSSQAPKLLFHYYDKDFNNEADTPDNFQSRRPNTSFCFLDIRSPGLGDTAMYLCATSSKGYATGERYSPLHFGNGTRLTVT.

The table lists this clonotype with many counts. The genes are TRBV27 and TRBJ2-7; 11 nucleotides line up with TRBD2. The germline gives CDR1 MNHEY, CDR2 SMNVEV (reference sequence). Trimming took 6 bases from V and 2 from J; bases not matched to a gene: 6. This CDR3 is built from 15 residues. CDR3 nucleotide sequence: TGTGCCAGCAGAGGACTAGCGGGTTTGACCTACGAGCAGTACTTC. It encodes CASRGLAGLTYEQYF.

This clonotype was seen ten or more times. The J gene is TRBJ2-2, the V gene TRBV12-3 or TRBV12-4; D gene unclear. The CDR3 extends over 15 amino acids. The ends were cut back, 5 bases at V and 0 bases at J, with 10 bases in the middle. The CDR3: CASSPLLTNTGELFF. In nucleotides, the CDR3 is TGTGCCAGCAGTCCCTTACTTACGAACACCGGGGAGCTGTTTTTT.

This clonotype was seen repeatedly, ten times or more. CDR3 loop: CASSQDVYGDNEQFF. The CDR3 bases are TGTGCCAGCAGCCAAGACGTTTATGGAGACAATGAGCAGTTCTTC. The chain couples TRBV3-1 to TRBJ2-1; D remains ambiguous. This CDR3 is 15 amino acids long. Per germline, CDR1 LGHDT and CDR2 YNNKEL (reference sequence). Between the trimmed V and J ends, which lost 0 bases and 5 bases, there was a span of 11 bases.

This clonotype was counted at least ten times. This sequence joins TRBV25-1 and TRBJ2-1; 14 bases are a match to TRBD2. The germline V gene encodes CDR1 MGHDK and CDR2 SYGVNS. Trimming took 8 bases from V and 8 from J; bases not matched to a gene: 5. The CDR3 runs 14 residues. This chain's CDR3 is CASLPGLAGDEQFF. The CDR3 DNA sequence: TGTGCCAGCCTCCCGGGACTAGCGGGAGATGAGCAGTTCTTC.

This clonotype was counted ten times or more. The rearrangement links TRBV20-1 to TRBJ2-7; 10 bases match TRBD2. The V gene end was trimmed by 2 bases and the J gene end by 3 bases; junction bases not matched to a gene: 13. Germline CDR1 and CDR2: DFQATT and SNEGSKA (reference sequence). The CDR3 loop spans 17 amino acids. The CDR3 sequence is CSARPRYSGRTNYEQYF. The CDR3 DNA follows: TGCAGTGCTAGACCCCGGTATAGCGGGAGGACAAACTACGAGCAGTACTTC.

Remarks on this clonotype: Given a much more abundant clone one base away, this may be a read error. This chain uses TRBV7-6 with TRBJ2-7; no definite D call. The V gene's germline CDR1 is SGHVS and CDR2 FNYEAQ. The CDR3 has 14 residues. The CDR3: CVSSRKGLGNEQYF. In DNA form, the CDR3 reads TGTGTCAGCAGCCGCAAGGGCCTGGGGAACGAGCAGTACTTC.

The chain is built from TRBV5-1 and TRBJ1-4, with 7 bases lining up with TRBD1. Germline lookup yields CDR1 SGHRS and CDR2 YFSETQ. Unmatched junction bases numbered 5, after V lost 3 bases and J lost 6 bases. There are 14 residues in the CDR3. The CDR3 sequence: CASSSQGRYEKLFF. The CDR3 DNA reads TGCGCCAGCAGCTCACAGGGGAGGTATGAAAAACTGTTTTTT.

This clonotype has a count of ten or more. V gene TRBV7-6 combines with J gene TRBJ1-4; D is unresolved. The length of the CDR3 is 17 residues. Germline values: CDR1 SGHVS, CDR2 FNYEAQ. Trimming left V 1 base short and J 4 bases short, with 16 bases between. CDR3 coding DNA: TGTGCCAGCAGCTTAGGGCGGCGCGCGGGGAATAATGAAAAACTGTTTTTT. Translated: CASSLGRRAGNNEKLFF.

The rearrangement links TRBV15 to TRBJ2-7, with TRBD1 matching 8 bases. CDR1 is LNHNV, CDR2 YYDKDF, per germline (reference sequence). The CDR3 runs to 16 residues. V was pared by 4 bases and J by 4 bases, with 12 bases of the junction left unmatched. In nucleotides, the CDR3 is TGTGCCACCAGCAAGCAAGGACAGGGAAGGGGATACGAGCAGTACTTC. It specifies CATSKQGQGRGYEQYF.

CDR3 bases: TGTGCTAGTGGTGACGGACTAGCGGGACGCGATGAGCAGTTCTTC. It yields the protein CASGDGLAGRDEQFF. The chain has TRBV12-5 and TRBJ2-1; 12 bases line up with TRBD2. Germline-derived CDR1 and CDR2 are LGHNT and FRNRAP. J was trimmed by 8 bases and V by 5 bases; bases with no gene match: 7. There are 15 residues in the CDR3.

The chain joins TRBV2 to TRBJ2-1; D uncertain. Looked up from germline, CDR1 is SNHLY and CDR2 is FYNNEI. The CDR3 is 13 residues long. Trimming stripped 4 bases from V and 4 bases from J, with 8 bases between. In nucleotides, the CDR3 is TGTGCCAGCAGTGTTGCACAGTACAATGAGCAGTTCTTC. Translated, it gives CASSVAQYNEQFF.